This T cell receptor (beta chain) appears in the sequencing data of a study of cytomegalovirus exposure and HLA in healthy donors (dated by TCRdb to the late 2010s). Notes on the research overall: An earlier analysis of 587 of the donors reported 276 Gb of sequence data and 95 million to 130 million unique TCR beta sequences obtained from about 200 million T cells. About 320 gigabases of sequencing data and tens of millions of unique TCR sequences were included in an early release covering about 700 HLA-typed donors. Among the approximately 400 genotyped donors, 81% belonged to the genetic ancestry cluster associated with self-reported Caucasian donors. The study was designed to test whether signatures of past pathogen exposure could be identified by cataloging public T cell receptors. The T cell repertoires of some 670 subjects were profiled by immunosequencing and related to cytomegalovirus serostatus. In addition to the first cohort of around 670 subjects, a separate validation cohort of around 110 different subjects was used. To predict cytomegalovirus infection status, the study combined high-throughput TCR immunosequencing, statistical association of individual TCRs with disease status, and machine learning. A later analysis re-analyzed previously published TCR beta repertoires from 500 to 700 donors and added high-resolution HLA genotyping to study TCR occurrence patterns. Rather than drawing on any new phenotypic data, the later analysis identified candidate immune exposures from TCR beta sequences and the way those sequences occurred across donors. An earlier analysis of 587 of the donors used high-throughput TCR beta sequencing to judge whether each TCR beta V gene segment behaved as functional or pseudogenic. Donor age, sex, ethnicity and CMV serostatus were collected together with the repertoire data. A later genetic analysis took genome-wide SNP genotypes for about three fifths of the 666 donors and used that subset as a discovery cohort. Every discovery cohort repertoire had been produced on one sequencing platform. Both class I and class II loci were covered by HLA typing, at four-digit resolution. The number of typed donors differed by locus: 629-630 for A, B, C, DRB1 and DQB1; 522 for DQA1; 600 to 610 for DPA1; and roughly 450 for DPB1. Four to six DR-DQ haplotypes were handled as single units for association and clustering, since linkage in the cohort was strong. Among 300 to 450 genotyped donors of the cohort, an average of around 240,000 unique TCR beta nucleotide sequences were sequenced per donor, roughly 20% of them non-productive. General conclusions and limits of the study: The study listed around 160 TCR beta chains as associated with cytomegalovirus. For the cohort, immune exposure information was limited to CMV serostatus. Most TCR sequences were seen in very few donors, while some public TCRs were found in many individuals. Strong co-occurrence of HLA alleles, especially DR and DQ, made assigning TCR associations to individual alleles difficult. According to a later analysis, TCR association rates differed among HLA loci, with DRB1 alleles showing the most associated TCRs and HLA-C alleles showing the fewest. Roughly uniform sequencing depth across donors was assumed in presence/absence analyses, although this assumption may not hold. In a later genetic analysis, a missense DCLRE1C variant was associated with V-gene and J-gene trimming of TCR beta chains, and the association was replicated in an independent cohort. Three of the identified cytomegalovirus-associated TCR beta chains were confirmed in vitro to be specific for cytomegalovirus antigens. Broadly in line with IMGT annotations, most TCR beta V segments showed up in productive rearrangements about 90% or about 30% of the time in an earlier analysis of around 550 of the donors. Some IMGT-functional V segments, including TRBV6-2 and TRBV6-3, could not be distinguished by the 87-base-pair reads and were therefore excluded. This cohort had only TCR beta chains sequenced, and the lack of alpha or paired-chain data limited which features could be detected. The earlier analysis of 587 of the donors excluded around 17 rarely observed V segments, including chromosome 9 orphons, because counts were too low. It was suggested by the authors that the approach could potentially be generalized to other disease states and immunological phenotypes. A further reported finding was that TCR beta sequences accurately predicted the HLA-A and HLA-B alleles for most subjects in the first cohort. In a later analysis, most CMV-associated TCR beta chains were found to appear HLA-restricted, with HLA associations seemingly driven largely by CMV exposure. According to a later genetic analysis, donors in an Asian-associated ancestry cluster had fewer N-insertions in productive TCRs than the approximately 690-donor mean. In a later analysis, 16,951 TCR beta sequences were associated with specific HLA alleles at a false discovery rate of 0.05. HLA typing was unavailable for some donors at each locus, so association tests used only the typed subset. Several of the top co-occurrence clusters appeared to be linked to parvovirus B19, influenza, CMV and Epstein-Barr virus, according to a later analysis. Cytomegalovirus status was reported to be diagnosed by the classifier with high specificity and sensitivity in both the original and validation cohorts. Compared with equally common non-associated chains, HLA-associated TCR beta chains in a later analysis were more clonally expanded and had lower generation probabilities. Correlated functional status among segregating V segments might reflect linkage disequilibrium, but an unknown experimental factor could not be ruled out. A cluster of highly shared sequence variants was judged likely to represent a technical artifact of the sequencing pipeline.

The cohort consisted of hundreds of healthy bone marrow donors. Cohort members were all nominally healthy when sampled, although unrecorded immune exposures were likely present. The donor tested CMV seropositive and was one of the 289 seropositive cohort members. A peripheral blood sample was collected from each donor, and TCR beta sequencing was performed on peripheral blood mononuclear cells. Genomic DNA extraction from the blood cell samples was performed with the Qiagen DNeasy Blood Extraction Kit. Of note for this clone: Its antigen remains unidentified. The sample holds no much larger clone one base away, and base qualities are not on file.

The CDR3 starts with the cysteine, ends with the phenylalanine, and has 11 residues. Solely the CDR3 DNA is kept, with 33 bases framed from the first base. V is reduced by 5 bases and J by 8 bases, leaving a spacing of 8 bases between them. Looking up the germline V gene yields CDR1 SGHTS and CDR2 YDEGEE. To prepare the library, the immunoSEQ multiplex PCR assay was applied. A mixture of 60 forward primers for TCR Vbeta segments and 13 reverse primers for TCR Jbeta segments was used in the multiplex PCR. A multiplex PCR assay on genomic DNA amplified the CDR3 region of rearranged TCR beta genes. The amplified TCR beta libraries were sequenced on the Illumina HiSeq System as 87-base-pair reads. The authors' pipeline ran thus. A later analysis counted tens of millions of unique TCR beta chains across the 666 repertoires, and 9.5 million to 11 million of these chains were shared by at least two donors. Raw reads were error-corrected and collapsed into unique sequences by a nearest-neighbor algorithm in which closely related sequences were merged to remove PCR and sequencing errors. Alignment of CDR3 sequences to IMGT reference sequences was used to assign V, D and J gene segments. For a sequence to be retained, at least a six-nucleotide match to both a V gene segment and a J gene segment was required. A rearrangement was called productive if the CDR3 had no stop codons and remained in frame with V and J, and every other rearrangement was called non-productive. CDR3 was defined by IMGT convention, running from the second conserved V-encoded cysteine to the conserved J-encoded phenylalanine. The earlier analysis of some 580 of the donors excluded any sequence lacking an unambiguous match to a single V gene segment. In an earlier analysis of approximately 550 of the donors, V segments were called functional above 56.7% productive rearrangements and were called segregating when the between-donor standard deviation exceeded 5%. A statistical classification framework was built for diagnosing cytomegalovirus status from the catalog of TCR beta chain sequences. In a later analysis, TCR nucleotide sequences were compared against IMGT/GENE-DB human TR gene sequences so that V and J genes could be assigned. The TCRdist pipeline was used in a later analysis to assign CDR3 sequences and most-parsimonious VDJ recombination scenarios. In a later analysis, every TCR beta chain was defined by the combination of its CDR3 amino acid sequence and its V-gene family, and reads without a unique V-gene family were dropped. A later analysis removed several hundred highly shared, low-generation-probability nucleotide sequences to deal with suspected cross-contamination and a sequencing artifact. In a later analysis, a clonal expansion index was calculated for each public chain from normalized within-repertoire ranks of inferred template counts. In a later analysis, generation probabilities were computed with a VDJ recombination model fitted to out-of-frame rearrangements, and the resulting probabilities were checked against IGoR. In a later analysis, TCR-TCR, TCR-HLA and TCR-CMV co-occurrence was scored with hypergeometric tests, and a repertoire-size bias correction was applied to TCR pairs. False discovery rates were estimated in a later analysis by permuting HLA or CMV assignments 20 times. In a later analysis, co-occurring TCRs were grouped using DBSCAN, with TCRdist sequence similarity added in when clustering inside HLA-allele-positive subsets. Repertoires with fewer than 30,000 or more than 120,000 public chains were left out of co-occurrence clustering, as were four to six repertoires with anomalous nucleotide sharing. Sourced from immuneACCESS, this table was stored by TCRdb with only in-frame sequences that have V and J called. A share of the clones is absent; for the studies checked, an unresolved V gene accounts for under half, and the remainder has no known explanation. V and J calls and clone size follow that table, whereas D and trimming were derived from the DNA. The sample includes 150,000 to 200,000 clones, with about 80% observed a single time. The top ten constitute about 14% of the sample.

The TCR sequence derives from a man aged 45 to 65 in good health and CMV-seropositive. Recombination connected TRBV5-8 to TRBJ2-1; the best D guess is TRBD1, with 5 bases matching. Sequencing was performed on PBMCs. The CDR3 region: CASRGVDEQFF. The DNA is TGTGCCAGCAGAGGGGTCGATGAGCAGTTCTTC.